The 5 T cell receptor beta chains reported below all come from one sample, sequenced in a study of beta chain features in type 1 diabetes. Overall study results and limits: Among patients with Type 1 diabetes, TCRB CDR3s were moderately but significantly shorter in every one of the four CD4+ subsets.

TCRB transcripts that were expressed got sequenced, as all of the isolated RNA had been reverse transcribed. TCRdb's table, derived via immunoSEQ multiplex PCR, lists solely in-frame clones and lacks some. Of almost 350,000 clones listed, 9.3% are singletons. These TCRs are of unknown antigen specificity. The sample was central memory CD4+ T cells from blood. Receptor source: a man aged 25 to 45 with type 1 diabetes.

CDR3: CASSLEGGHNEQFF. Written as DNA, the CDR3 is TGTGCCAGCAGCTTAGAAGGTGGACACAATGAGCAGTTCTTC. This chain links TRBV7-9 with TRBJ2-1; D is unresolved. Germline V gives CDR1 SEHNR, CDR2 FQNEAQ (reference sequence). V was trimmed by 1 base and J by 5 bases, leaving 9 bases between them. CDR3 size: 14 residues.

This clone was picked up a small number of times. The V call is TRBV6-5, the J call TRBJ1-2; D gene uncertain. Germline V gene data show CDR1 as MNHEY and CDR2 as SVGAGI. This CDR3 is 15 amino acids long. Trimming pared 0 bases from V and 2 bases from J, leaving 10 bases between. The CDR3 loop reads CASSYSTFGNYGYTF. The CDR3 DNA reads TGTGCCAGCAGTTACTCGACGTTTGGGAACTATGGCTACACCTTC.

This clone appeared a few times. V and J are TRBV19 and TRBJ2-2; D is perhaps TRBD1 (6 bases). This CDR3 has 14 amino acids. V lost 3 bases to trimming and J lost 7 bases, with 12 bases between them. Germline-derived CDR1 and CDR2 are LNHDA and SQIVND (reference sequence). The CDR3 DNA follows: TGTGCCAGTAGTATGGGCAGGGGAAACGGGGAGCTGTTTTTT. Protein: CASSMGRGNGELFF.

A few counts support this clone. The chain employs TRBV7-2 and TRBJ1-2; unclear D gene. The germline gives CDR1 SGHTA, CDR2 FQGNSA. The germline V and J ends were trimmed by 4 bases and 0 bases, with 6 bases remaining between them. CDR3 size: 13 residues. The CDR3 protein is CASSSLANYGYTF. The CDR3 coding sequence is TGTGCCAGCAGCTCGCTAGCTAACTATGGCTACACCTTC.

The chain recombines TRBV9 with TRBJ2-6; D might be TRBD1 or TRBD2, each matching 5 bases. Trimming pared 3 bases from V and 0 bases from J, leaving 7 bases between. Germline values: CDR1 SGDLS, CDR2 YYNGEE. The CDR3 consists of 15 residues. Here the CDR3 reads CASSAGTSGANVLTF. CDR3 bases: TGTGCCAGCAGCGCCGGGACCTCTGGGGCCAACGTCCTGACTTTC.